Sequencing of this T cell receptor (beta chain) was carried out in a study of regulatory T cells in long-lasting Graves disease listed by TCRdb under 2021. Regarding the study in general: Newly diagnosed Graves' disease patients had taken antithyroid drugs for less than 3 months. This study used TCR sequencing and RNA sequencing of peripheral blood to compare persistent Graves' disease patients against newly diagnosed Graves' disease patients. The study was registered as a clinical trial and conducted in China. A total of around 35 samples were covered by TCR sequencing, comprising roughly 13 persistent and around 20 newly diagnosed Graves' disease patients. General study outcomes and caveats: The small sample size was acknowledged by the authors as a limitation that may reduce accuracy. The study examined only peripheral blood because the primary lesion, thyroid tissue, could not be accessed. TRBV28, TRBJ1-2 and TRBJ2-5 were preferentially used in persistent disease, while TRBV20-1 and TRBJ2-1 were favored in newly diagnosed disease. Persistent patients shared more public clonotypes among themselves (2,741) than newly diagnosed patients did (more than 950). Sequencing and analysis were limited to the TCR beta chain. Compared with newly diagnosed patients, persistent Graves' disease patients had lower TCR Shannon entropy and fewer highly expanded clones, which suggests clonal expansion.

Turning to this clonotype: Which antigen it targets is not known. A much larger clonotype is one base distant, so this may be a read error.

In the paper's terms, the time point label means: newly diagnosed GD, antithyroid drugs for less than 3 months. For both TCR sequencing and RNA sequencing, RNA was extracted from PBMCs in TRIzol. Graves' disease was diagnosed according to American Thyroid Association guidelines. The patients came from an endocrinology department in Xi'an, China. Each patient gave 7 to 9.5 milliliters of peripheral blood, collected in an EDTA anticoagulant tube. PBMCs were isolated by Ficoll Paque Plus density gradient separation without further T cell sorting. An Agilent 2100 Bioanalyzer and agarose gel were used to check RNA quality, while a NanoDrop 2000 measured RNA concentration. Library preparation was by multiplex PCR. For sequencing, an Illumina HiSeq 4000 was employed. CDR3 regions were amplified by Arm-PCR with iRepertoire HTBI primers to construct TCR beta libraries. Before sequencing, the PCR products underwent gel purification. The authors' analysis ran thus. Gene usage analysis of CDR3 amino acid clonotypes relied on the roughly 58 TRBV and around 13 TRBJ segments identified across samples. Filtered high-quality paired reads were merged into contigs using COPE and FqMerger. BLAST was used to align contigs to IMGT TRBV, TRBD and TRBJ reference genes, with CDR3 defined following IMGT. Any clonotype with a frequency above 0.1% was classified as a highly expanded clone. Shannon entropy served as the measure of repertoire diversity, while the Gini coefficient captured V-J evenness. A clonotype was considered public if more than one individual shared it. Using fastp trimming at Q25 and MiXCR clonotype assembly, TCRdb reanalyzed the public sequencing data and kept in-frame beta chains. All rows with the same CDR3 protein become a single entry with the most common DNA and genes. TCRdb's processing, not the authors', yielded these V and J calls. Across this sample there are some 460,000 distinct CDR3 sequences, with about 16% seen only once. The ten largest clones take up 12% of the sample.

From cysteine to phenylalanine, the CDR3 is 14 amino acids long. Only the CDR3 DNA stays, 42 bases, in frame from base 1. V is pared back by 5 bases and J by 6 bases, with 14 bases lying between the germline termini. For CDR1 and CDR2, the germline V gene lists SGHAT and FQNNGV. The same data also contributed to another study, on T cells in Graves' hyperthyroidism and ophthalmopathy. That second publication adds: Stable Graves' hyperthyroidism was defined as the absence of progression to ophthalmopathy over 18 months of follow-up. The hyperthyroidism patients were between 18 and 65 years old and newly diagnosed, with a disease duration of less than 2 months. Any patient with an uncontrolled infection, another autoimmune disease, pregnancy or lactation was excluded. Clinical symptoms, serum thyroxine and TRAb, thyroid ultrasound, and orbital computed tomography formed the basis for the diagnoses. The first round of RT-PCR for the TCR CDR3 was performed with the HTBI primer set and the Qiagen OneStep RT-PCR kit. Blood samples also contained most of the expanded thyroid clonotypes (frequency above 0.001), which suggests that blood repertoires may reflect thyroid immune responses. A 13 V-J signature model separated ophthalmopathy from stable hyperthyroidism, with over 85% sensitivity and just under 84% specificity in cross-validation and 80%/75% in testing. During validation, the model predicted progression to ophthalmopathy a median of about 6.3 months ahead of onset, with just under 71% sensitivity and 72% to 80% specificity. To identify distinguishing TCR V-J signatures, a discovery cohort of 90 to 100 patients was used, comprising 40 to 45 with Graves' ophthalmopathy and under 60 with stable Graves' hyperthyroidism. Prospective prediction of ophthalmopathy was tested in an independent validation cohort of 18 to 20 hyperthyroidism patients and 15 to 17 patients who later progressed to ophthalmopathy. The 75 to 100 discovery patients were divided at random into training and test sets in a 7:3 ratio. In addition, the study compared T-cell repertoires in thyroid tissue and in blood from roughly 6 Graves' hyperthyroidism patients. After sampling, hyperthyroidism patients received methimazole starting at 30 mg daily, and ophthalmopathy patients received high-dose intravenous methylprednisolone. Libraries were constructed in a second round of multiplex PCR, after which size selection and purification were carried out. Sequencing of the libraries was done on an Illumina HiSeq2000 using paired-end 100 bp reads. SOAPnuke was used to process the raw data, throwing out any read that contained adapters or uncalled bases, had a mean Phred below 15, or lacked an exact constant-primer or identifier match. High-quality paired reads were merged with COPE v1.2.5, and unique nucleotide sequences were defined as clonotypes. Clonotypes were aligned to IMGT TRBV, TRBD and TRBJ reference segments using MiTCR v1.1. The analysis included only V-J combinations with a frequency above 0.0001, which together covered 99% to 99.2% of the repertoires. The TCS score was defined as the ratio of F50 (clonal expansion) to E x V (chaos), calculated using BLOSUM62-based TCRdist between CDR3 peptides within each V-J. Welch's t-statistics and random forest reduced fewer than 600 V-J features to fewer than 15, which were used in a naive Bayes classifier (R e1071). Sample size was not statistically predetermined, and blinding of investigators to group allocation was not performed. TCR Vbeta CDR3 sequencing of 120 to 150 peripheral blood samples (over 40 ophthalmopathy, over 70 hyperthyroidism and approximately 17 progressor patients) is reported in the paper.

The chain links TRBV11-2 with TRBJ2-1; a confident D gene designation cannot be given. This specimen was peripheral blood mononuclear cells (PBMCs), taken at new diagnosis, from a patient treated with antithyroid drugs. This TCR came from a man in his forties with Graves disease. Donor details come from another sample of the same person, matched by shared clones. Here is the DNA: TGTGCCAGCAGCCCACGTTGGTCAGGCAATGAGCAGTTCTTC. It translates to CASSPRWSGNEQFF.